This passage covers 32 T cell receptor beta chains from one sample sequenced in a study of T-cell reconstitution after alpha-beta-depleted transplantation in children. Unique molecular identifiers were incorporated into the prepared TCRbeta library. TCRdb re-called the PCR reads through MiXCR, storing one row per CDR3 protein. The repertoire holds approximately 490,000 distinct CDR3 sequences, with over 9.5% as singletons. Specimen: PBMCs, collected before TCRalphabeta/CD19-depleted stem cell transplant. The receptors stem from a child aged 2 to 10 with inherited bone marrow failure, due to receive a stem cell transplant.

V and J are TRBV20-1 and TRBJ2-5; 7 bases are shared with TRBD2. Trimming cost V 3 bases and J 2 bases; bases outside gene matches: 9. Germline V gives CDR1 DFQATT, CDR2 SNEGSKA (reference sequence). CDR3 size: 15 residues. The DNA for the CDR3 is TGCAGTGCTAGGGCACCGGGACTACAACAAGAGACCCAGTACTTC. This codes for CSARAPGLQQETQYF.

Concerning this clonotype: A much larger clone differs from this one at a single base, so this may be a read error. The rearrangement uses TRBV4-3 and TRBJ2-7; possible D gene TRBD2, 5 bases. The CDR3 consists of 14 residues. Germline CDR1 is LGHNA and CDR2 is YSLEER. The DNA of the CDR3 is TGCGCCAGCAGCCAAGGGGCTAGCTACTACGACCAGTACTTC. It translates to CASSQGASYYDQYF.

This clonotype was detected many times. The V and J genes are TRBV6-2 or TRBV6-3 and TRBJ2-6; D might be TRBD1 (5 bases). Germline CDR1 and CDR2: MNHEY and SVGEGT. V was shortened by 1 base and J by 3 bases, with 7 bases between the two germline ends. This CDR3 comprises 15 residues. The CDR3 nucleotides are TGTGCCAGCAGTTACTGGCAGGGTGGGGCCAACGTCCTGACTTTC. This translates into CASSYWQGGANVLTF.

This clonotype was counted many times. This chain connects TRBV6-5 to TRBJ2-1; D gene ambiguous. Germline V gives CDR1 MNHEY, CDR2 SVGAGI. This CDR3 has 14 residues. Deletions cut 0 bases from V and 5 bases from J, with 8 bases between. The CDR3 bases are TGTGCCAGCAGTTACTCTCGCGTTAACAATGAGCAGTTCTTC. Protein: CASSYSRVNNEQFF.

V usage is TRBV19 and J usage is TRBJ2-6; 8 bases are shared with TRBD2. V lost 9 bases, J lost 0 bases, and 10 bases stayed unmatched. Looked up from germline, CDR1 is LNHDA and CDR2 is SQIVND (reference sequence). The CDR3 contains 17 residues. The CDR3 DNA sequence: TGTGCCAGCACGATAGCGGGAACTCGCTCTGGGGCCAACGTCCTGACTTTC. This encodes CASTIAGTRSGANVLTF.

This clonotype was seen many times. The chain is built from TRBV6-1 and TRBJ1-3; unclear D gene. The germline CDR1 and CDR2 sequences are MNHNS and SASEGT. V shed 6 bases and J shed 4 bases, with 16 bases lying between them. There are 15 residues in the CDR3. CDR3 sequence reads: CASSRTVVGGNTIYF. The CDR3 coding sequence is TGTGCCAGCAGCCGCACGGTAGTTGGCGGAAACACCATATATTTT.

This clonotype was detected only a few times. J is TRBJ2-5 and V is TRBV20-1; D unclear. The germline V gene encodes CDR1 DFQATT and CDR2 SNEGSKA (reference sequence). The CDR3 has 13 residues. DNA of the CDR3: TGCAGCCTAGAATCAGTAGGCCAAGAGACCCAGTACTTC. This encodes CSLESVGQETQYF.

This chain connects TRBV7-9 to TRBJ2-2, with 7 positions matching TRBD2. Germline V gives CDR1 SEHNR, CDR2 FQNEAQ (reference sequence). The CDR3 is 15 residues long. Unmatched junction bases numbered 11, after V lost 7 bases and J lost 6 bases. CDR3 DNA sequence: TGTGCCAGCAACGGGGCGGGAGCTCGACCCGGGGAGCTGTTTTTT. It translates to CASNGAGARPGELFF.

The sample holds many counts of this clonotype. The chain carries TRBV28 and TRBJ2-7; 10 bases agree with TRBD1. Germline trimming cut 6 bases from V and 4 bases from J; bases unmatched to any gene: 6. Germline V gene data show CDR1 as MDHEN and CDR2 as SYDVKM. The CDR3 is made up of 14 amino acids. For the CDR3, the DNA is TGTGCCAGCAGGGCAACGGGACAGGGGTACGAGCAGTACTTC. It codes for CASRATGQGYEQYF.

With respect to this clonotype: This may be a read error, as it is one base from a much larger clone. V and J are TRBV12-3 or TRBV12-4 and TRBJ2-1; D is uncertain. The CDR3 has 14 residues. The germline V and J ends were trimmed by 7 bases and 4 bases, with 14 bases remaining between them. The CDR3 DNA sequence: TGTGCCAGCACCATGGACCCCGATTACAATGAGCAGTTCTTC. This codes for CASTMDPDYNEQFF.

Details on this clonotype: This likely reflects a read error, since a far larger clone is one base away. The V gene is TRBV7-2, the J gene TRBJ2-7; D remains unclear. Germline V gives CDR1 SGHTA, CDR2 FQGNSA. This CDR3 has 11 residues. CDR3 in amino acids: CASSLGHEQNF. The CDR3 coding sequence is TGTGCCAGCAGCTTAGGGCACGAGCAGAACTTC.

This clonotype was detected many times. The chain is built from TRBV6-8 and TRBJ2-7, with no clear D. CDR1 is MNHGY and CDR2 is SAAAGT in the germline V gene. The CDR3 runs to 15 residues. Deletions cut 8 bases from V and 3 bases from J, with 20 bases between. The CDR3 sequence: CASPPPDTTLYEQYF. The CDR3 DNA reads TGTGCCAGCCCACCTCCTGACACCACACTCTACGAGCAGTACTTC.

This clonotype has at least ten counts. The V and J genes are TRBV4-1 and TRBJ2-4; the match to TRBD1 covers 7 bases. This CDR3 comprises 16 residues. Trimming cost V 4 bases and J 3 bases; bases outside gene matches: 9. The germline V gene encodes CDR1 MGHRA and CDR2 YSYEKL. The CDR3 coding sequence is TGCGCCAGCAGCCCCCACACAGACAGGGTCAAAAACATTCAGTACTTC. Translation: CASSPHTDRVKNIQYF.

This clonotype was counted at least ten times. The V call is TRBV12-3 or TRBV12-4, the J call TRBJ1-6; D remains unclear. Trimming left V 1 base short and J 4 bases short, with 14 bases between. There are 17 residues in the CDR3. In nucleotides, the CDR3 is TGTGCCAGCAGTTTAGAAATGGTGGCAGCGTATAATTCACCCCTCCACTTT. This encodes CASSLEMVAAYNSPLHF.

Remarks on this clonotype: A clone one base away is much larger, so this may be a read error. This chain uses TRBV7-9 with TRBJ1-3; possibly TRBD1 for D (5 bases). Per the germline V gene, CDR1 is SEHNR and CDR2 is FQNEAQ (reference sequence). The CDR3 runs to 16 residues. Trimming took off 2 bases at V and 3 bases at J, with 14 bases between the two ends. The CDR3 bases are TGTGCCAGCAGCTTATGGGGACGGAGCTTTGGAAACACCATATATTTT. It codes for CASSLWGRSFGNTIYF.

The table lists this clonotype with a few counts. The chain uses TRBV11-2 and TRBJ2-3; D is undetermined. CDR1 is SGHAT, CDR2 FQNNGV, per germline. Trimming removed 1 base from V and 2 bases from J, with 7 bases in between. The CDR3 spans 14 residues. The CDR3 DNA is TGTGCCAGCAGCTTAGGAATTTACACAGATACGCAGTATTTT. It codes for CASSLGIYTDTQYF.

The gene calls are TRBV6-2 or TRBV6-3 and TRBJ2-2; D not resolved. The germline V gene encodes CDR1 MNHEY and CDR2 SVGEGT. The germline V and J ends were trimmed by 5 bases and 4 bases, with 5 bases remaining between them. This CDR3 has 12 amino acids. The CDR3 sequence is CASSMSTGELFF. The DNA for the CDR3 is TGTGCCAGCAGTATGAGCACCGGGGAGCTGTTTTTT.

This clonotype has at least ten counts. This chain uses TRBV29-1 with TRBJ1-2; 12 bases fit TRBD1. The J segment lost 6 bases and the V segment lost 8 bases, leaving 7 bases of the junction unmatched. Per the germline V gene, CDR1 is SQVTM and CDR2 is ANQGSEA. The length of the CDR3 is 13 residues. DNA for the CDR3: TGCAGCCATGGGGGACAGGGGGCGAATGGCTACACCTTC. Amino acid sequence: CSHGGQGANGYTF. Complete variable domain (other parts from reference TRBV29-1 and TRBJ1-2): SAVISQKPSRDICQRGTSLTIQCQVDSQVTMMFWYRQQPGQSLTLIATANQGSEATYESGFVIDKFPISRPNLTFSTLTVSNMSPEDSSIYLCSHGGQGANGYTFGSGTRLTVV.

Comment on this clonotype: Just one base apart from a much larger clone, this may be a read error. The final CDR3 position lacks the conserved phenylalanine or tryptophan, pointing to a likely read error. The rearrangement joins TRBV11-2 to TRBJ2-7, with D possibly TRBD1 on 6 matching bases. Germline CDR1 SGHAT, CDR2 FQNNGV. This CDR3 has 14 residues. V was cut by 5 bases and J by 2 bases, with 13 bases left in between. CDR3 DNA sequence: TGTGCCAGCAGCGGGGGCCTAGCCCCCTACGAGCAGTACCTC. Translated: CASSGGLAPYEQYL.

This clonotype was seen ten or more times. The CDR3 reads CASSSIYGYTF. The CDR3 DNA is TGCGCCAGCAGCAGTATCTATGGCTACACCTTC. The chain employs TRBV5-1 and TRBJ1-2; D is uncertain. The V gene lost 4 bases and the J gene lost 4 bases, with 5 bases spanning the gap. CDR1 and CDR2 (germline): SGHRS, YFSETQ. CDR3 size: 11 residues.

This chain joins TRBV7-8 and TRBJ2-2, with no clear D. CDR1 and CDR2 from the germline V gene are SGHVS and FQNEAQ. The CDR3 contains 12 residues. V was pared by 10 bases and J by 5 bases, with 11 bases between. The CDR3 is CATGYGTGELFF. The CDR3 region has the DNA TGTGCCACCGGCTATGGTACCGGGGAGCTGTTTTTT.

J is TRBJ2-1 and V is TRBV27; a weak D match, TRBD1 (6 bases). CDR1 and CDR2 from the germline V gene are MNHEY and SMNVEV (reference sequence). The CDR3 sequence is 16 residues long. The germline V and J ends were trimmed by 3 bases and 4 bases, with 16 bases remaining between them. The CDR3 reads CASSFLPGHLYNEQFF. CDR3 nucleotide sequence: TGTGCCAGCAGTTTCCTACCGGGACACCTTTACAATGAGCAGTTCTTC.

The sample holds many counts of this clonotype. The CDR3 is CSPMGGVTEAFF. CDR3 sequence (DNA): TGCAGCCCCATGGGGGGGGTGACTGAAGCTTTCTTT. The genes are TRBV20-1 and TRBJ1-1, with TRBD1 as a possible D gene (5 bases). Germline CDR1 DFQATT, CDR2 SNEGSKA (reference sequence). The CDR3 has 12 residues.

About this clonotype: The CDR3 does not end in the conserved phenylalanine or tryptophan, so this is likely a read error. This rearrangement joins TRBV6-5 to TRBJ1-6, with D tentatively TRBD1 (6 bases). Germline V gene sequence: CDR1 MNHEY, CDR2 SVGAGI. V dropped 0 bases and J dropped 5 bases, with 11 bases sitting between them. This CDR3 comprises 16 residues. The CDR3 DNA reads TGTGCCAGCAGTTACTCGCCGGACAGCCATAATTCACCCCTCCACCTT. The encoded protein is CASSYSPDSHNSPLHL.

This clonotype has a count of ten or more. The chain joins TRBV4-3 to TRBJ2-2; maybe TRBD2 (5 bases). The CDR3 covers 18 residues. V was pared by 4 bases and J by 4 bases, with 22 bases between. CDR1 LGHNA and CDR2 YSLEER come from the germline V gene. The DNA of the CDR3 is TGCGCCAGCAGCCCCCATCGGTTCGGTTGGAGGATCACCGGGGAGCTGTTTTTT. Protein: CASSPHRFGWRITGELFF.

This clonotype showed up many times. The chain recombines TRBV13 with TRBJ2-7; 12 positions match TRBD1. The CDR3 runs 16 residues. Unmatched junction bases numbered 10, after V lost 3 bases and J lost 7 bases. The germline V gene has CDR1 PRHDT and CDR2 FYEKMQ (reference sequence). The CDR3 loop is CASSFTPGQGAEEQYF. The CDR3 coding sequence is TGTGCCAGCAGCTTCACGCCGGGACAGGGGGCGGAAGAGCAGTACTTC.

In its sample, this clonotype was seen many times. J is TRBJ1-6 and V is TRBV4-3; D gene uncertain. V was cut by 4 bases and J by 9 bases, with 22 bases left in between. Germline V gene lookup returns CDR1 LGHNA and CDR2 YSLEER. This CDR3 has 17 amino acids. CDR3 amino acids: CASSLEDPARFLSPLHF. The CDR3 DNA reads TGCGCCAGCAGCCTTGAGGACCCGGCGCGTTTTCTTTCACCCCTCCACTTT.

This clonotype came up many times. The chain joins TRBV21-1 to TRBJ2-7; the table's D call, TRBD2, was not checked against the DNA. TRBV21-1 has pseudogene status. The CDR3 runs to 15 residues. The CDR3 is CASSGRTSGSYEQYF. In DNA, the CDR3 is TGTGCCAGCAGCGGGAGGACTAGCGGGAGCTACGAGCAGTACTTC.

This clonotype was recorded at least ten times. The chain is built from TRBV3-1 and TRBJ1-4, with TRBD1 as a possible D gene (6 bases). This CDR3 is 14 amino acids long. Germline V CDR1 and CDR2: LGHDT, YNNKEL (reference sequence). Trimming took off 0 bases at V and 8 bases at J, with 10 bases between the two ends. CDR3 sequence (DNA): TGTGCCAGCAGCCAAGATCGGACAGAAGAAAAACTGTTTTTT. This translates into CASSQDRTEEKLFF.

This clonotype has a count of ten or more. V usage is TRBV11-2 and J usage is TRBJ2-1, with D tentatively TRBD2 (5 bases). The germline V gene has CDR1 SGHAT and CDR2 FQNNGV. This CDR3 has 15 amino acids. The V gene lost 0 bases and the J gene lost 4 bases, with 10 bases spanning the gap. The DNA for the CDR3 is TGTGCCAGCAGCTTAGAGGTCGGGGATTACAATGAGCAGTTCTTC. It translates to CASSLEVGDYNEQFF.

CDR3 amino acids: CASSFWTSGFYEQYF. In DNA form, the CDR3 reads TGTGCCAGCAGTTTCTGGACTAGCGGGTTCTACGAGCAGTACTTC. The chain uses TRBV12-3 or TRBV12-4 and TRBJ2-7, with 11 bases aligning to TRBD2. This CDR3 has 15 residues. The V gene end was trimmed by 3 bases and the J gene end by 3 bases; junction bases not matched to a gene: 4.

This clonotype was detected many times. The rearrangement joins TRBV2 to TRBJ2-2, with 8 positions matching TRBD1. J lost 4 bases, V lost 3 bases, and 7 bases had no gene match. The germline gives CDR1 SNHLY, CDR2 FYNNEI. The CDR3 is made up of 16 amino acids. CDR3 sequence reads: CASSDPQGASTGELFF. The CDR3, as DNA: TGTGCCAGCAGTGACCCCCAGGGGGCTAGCACCGGGGAGCTGTTTTTT.